This T cell receptor (beta chain) was captured in a study of blood T cell repertoires in COVID-19. Here immunoSEQ multiplex PCR was the method, and the copy in TCRdb shows in-frame clones only, minus some. The sample gives 200,000 to 250,000 clones, 84% of which show up once; roughly 8.7% is in the top ten. The TCR sequence derives from a man between 45 and 60 years old with active or convalescent COVID-19. Input material: peripheral blood.

The CDR3 reads CASSIVETTYEQYF. The CDR3 DNA reads as TGTGCCAGCAGTATCGTTGAGACTACCTACGAGCAGTACTTC. The rearrangement links TRBV2 to TRBJ2-7; maybe TRBD2 (5 bases). The germline CDR1 and CDR2 sequences are SNHLY and FYNNEI. CDR3 length: 14 residues. Trimming cost V 5 bases and J 2 bases, with 13 bases left between them.